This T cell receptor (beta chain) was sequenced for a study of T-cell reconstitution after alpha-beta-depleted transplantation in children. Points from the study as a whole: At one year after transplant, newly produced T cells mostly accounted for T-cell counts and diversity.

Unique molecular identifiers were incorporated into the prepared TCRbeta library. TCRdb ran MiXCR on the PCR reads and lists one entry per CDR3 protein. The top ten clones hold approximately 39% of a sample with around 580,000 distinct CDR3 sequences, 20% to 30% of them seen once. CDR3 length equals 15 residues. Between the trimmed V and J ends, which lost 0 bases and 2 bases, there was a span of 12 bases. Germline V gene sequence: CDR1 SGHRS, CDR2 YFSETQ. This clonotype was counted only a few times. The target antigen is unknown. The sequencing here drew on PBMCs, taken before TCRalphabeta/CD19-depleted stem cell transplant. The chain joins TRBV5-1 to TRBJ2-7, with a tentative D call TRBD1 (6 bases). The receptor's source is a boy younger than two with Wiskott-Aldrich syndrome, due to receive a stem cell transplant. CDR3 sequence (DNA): TGCGCCAGCAGCTTGGCCGGGGACATGGCCTACGAGCAGTACTTC. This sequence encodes CASSLAGDMAYEQYF.